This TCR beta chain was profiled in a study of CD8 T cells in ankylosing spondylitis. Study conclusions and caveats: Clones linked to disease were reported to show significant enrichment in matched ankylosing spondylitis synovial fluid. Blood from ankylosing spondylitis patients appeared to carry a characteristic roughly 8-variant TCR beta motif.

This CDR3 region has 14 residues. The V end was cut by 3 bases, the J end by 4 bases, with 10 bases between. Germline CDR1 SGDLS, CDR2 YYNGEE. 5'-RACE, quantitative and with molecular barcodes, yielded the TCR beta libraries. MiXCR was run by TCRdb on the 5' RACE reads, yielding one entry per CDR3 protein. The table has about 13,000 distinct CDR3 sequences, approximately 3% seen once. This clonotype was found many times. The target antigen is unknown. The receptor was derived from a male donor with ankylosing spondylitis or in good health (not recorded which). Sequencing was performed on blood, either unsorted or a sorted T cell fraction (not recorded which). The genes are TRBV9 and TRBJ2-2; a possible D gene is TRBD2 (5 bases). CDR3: CASSDLAGTGELFF. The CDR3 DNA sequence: TGTGCCAGCAGCGATCTCGCGGGCACCGGGGAGCTGTTTTTT.